Included here is one TCR beta chain sequence, with context. This sample includes further DNA sequences coding for the same CDR3. The sample is drawn from a study of blood T cell repertoires in COVID-19. The overall study: Acute-phase and convalescent COVID-19 samples originated in the United States, Italy and Spain. T cells, B-cell-depleted T cells, or PBMCs supplied cDNA or gDNA.

CDR1 and CDR2 (germline): MNHEY, SVGAGI. V lost 5 bases and J 11 bases, leaving 12 bases between the germline ends. The CDR3 extends over 11 amino acids. Authors' processing steps: Reference gene primer amplification gave nucleated cell count estimates. Here immunoSEQ multiplex PCR was the method, and the copy in TCRdb shows in-frame clones only, minus some. The DNA was the basis for D and trimming; V, J and clone size are from that table. The sample gives a few hundred thousand clones, around 87% of which show up once; over 2% is in the top ten. Recovered status applied to Cohort 3 donors who had two consecutive negative PCRs. It also applied to those with clearance or with symptom resolution.

This TCR was sampled from a woman between 18 and 30 years old who had recovered from COVID-19. Sequencing was carried out using PBMCs or T cells enriched from blood (not recorded which). The rearrangement links TRBV6-5 to TRBJ1-1; no definite D call. CDR3 protein: CASSTPTRAFF. The CDR3, as DNA: TGTGCCAGCAGTACTCCCACCCGGGCTTTCTTT.